This TCR beta chain came from a study of blood T cell repertoires in COVID-19. The length of the CDR3 is 14 residues. CDR1 is LNHDA, CDR2 SQIVND, per germline (reference sequence). Trimming took off 5 bases at V and 0 bases at J, with 8 bases between the two ends. In the original analysis: Estimated nucleated cell counts came from reference gene primer amplification. Some clones are missing from TCRdb's copy, which holds only in-frame ones; the method was immunoSEQ multiplex PCR. The DNA gave D and trimming, while V, J and clone size come from that table. The sample yields 150,000 to 200,000 clones, more than 65% seen once.

Sequences were obtained from PBMCs or T cells enriched from blood (not recorded which). The clonotype comes from a woman in her forties or fifties with acute COVID-19. The chain employs TRBV19 and TRBJ2-1; D unclear. The CDR3 region has the DNA TGTGCCAGTAGTTACCCTAGCTCCTACAATGAGCAGTTCTTC. Encoded protein: CASSYPSSYNEQFF.